This T cell receptor beta chain was sequenced in a study of blood T cell repertoires in COVID-19. In the study overall: The samples span acute and convalescent COVID-19 from the United States, Italy and Spain. The analysed material was cDNA or gDNA that came from T cells, B-cell-depleted T cells, or PBMCs.

Losses at the gene ends were 2 bases for V and 0 bases for J; bases not matched to a gene: 5. The CDR3 is made up of 16 amino acids. Germline assignment: CDR1 LGHDT and CDR2 YNNKEL (reference sequence). Per the authors' pipeline: Amplification from reference gene primers served as the basis for estimated nucleated cell counts. Profiled with immunoSEQ multiplex PCR; TCRdb holds only in-frame clones, not every one. For V, J and clone size, that table is used; D and trimming come from the DNA. This sample yields more than 95,000 clones, of which 87% are seen a single time; approximately 3.1% belongs to the top ten.

Material for sequencing was peripheral blood. This TCR came from a man aged 45 to 65 in a cohort sampled during active COVID-19. This chain uses TRBV3-1 (or the pseudogene TRBV3-2) with TRBJ1-1, with 8 nucleotides matching TRBD1. The CDR3 bases are TGTGCCAGCAGCCAATCCCGACAGGGGATGAACACTGAAGCTTTCTTT. This translates into CASSQSRQGMNTEAFF.